This TCR beta chain was documented in a study of blood T cell repertoires in COVID-19. In the study overall: Collection of acute and convalescent COVID-19 samples took place in the United States, Italy and Spain. In each case, the material was cDNA or gDNA derived from T cells, B-cell-depleted T cells, or PBMCs.

Under the authors' procedure: Researchers report that nucleated cell counts were estimated from reference gene primer amplification. Data came from immunoSEQ multiplex PCR; TCRdb stores just in-frame clones and leaves some out. V and J calls plus clone size are reproduced from that table; the DNA served to infer D and trimming. In the table there are some 100,000 clones, 70% to 85% of which are singletons. This clone was found a few times. Trimming took 1 base from V and 6 from J; bases not matched to a gene: 11. The CDR3 consists of 17 residues. From germline, CDR1 is MGHRA and CDR2 YSYEKL. V usage is TRBV4-1 and J usage is TRBJ2-3; 9 nucleotides agree with TRBD2. The sequence was obtained from a woman in her sixties with acute or convalescent COVID-19. The sample consisted of peripheral blood. The CDR3 nucleotides read TGCGCCAGCAGCCAAGTTCGCCTAGCGGGGACGGTGGATACGCAGTATTTT. It translates to CASSQVRLAGTVDTQYF.